This record concerns one T cell receptor (beta chain) sequence. A few counts support this clonotype. What this receptor recognizes is not known. Base qualities are not provided; no much larger clone lies one nucleotide away. Taken from cysteine to phenylalanine, the CDR3 has 15 residues. The entry retains the CDR3 DNA only, 45 bases that are in frame from base 1. As encoded in the germline V gene (reference sequence), CDR1 is SGHKS while CDR2 is YYEKEE. At the junction V is shortened by 0 bases and J by 5 bases; bases outside the gene matches: 4. This entry comes from a study of response to subunit inactivated influenza vaccine (dated by TCRdb to the late 2010s). Concerning the study at large: To follow how T cells responded to a trivalent subunit inactivated influenza vaccine, the researchers relied on deep quantitative profiling of the T cell receptor repertoire.

Beyond this particular receptor, the publication reports: According to the authors, only a limited number of new T cells may be recruited by each seasonal influenza vaccination.

Receptor amplification or capture employed RT-PCR. The sequencer listed for this sample is Illumina HiSeq 2500. In TCRdb, the public reads were trimmed at Q25 with fastp and aligned with MiXCR, with productive beta chains retained. Rows are combined by CDR3 protein, so each entry shows the most common genes and DNA. Present in this sample are about 700,000 distinct CDR3 sequences, about 15% of which were seen just once. The top ten hold 6.5% to 8.5% of the sample. Sequenced material: PBMCs from blood, taken 14 to 15 days before vaccination. The rearranged segments are TRBV5-5 and TRBJ1-1, with 10 bases matching TRBD1. This clonotype was obtained from a man aged 45-65 years who received an inactivated influenza vaccine. Donor details come from another sample of the same person, matched by shared clones. The base sequence is TGTGCCAGCAGCTTGGCGACAGGGGGCACGACTGAAGCTTTCTTT. It translates to CASSLATGGTTEAFF.